These T cell receptor beta chains were read from a single sample in a study of cytomegalovirus exposure and HLA in healthy donors. TCRdb keeps only in-frame clones here, not all; method: immunoSEQ multiplex PCR. The top ten hold about 0.66% of the sample, which has roughly 140,000 clones, nearly 80% seen once. The sequencing sample was made of PBMCs. All receptors come from a male donor in good health and CMV-seronegative. The CDR3 runs from the conserved cysteine through the conserved F or W. Fields, in order: clone size, D gene, V gene, J gene, CDR3 DNA, CDR3 protein. The D gene is left open where the match is weak. Clone size is stated in some rows and not others, as once, few, many or a class when expanded.

few,NA,TRBV19,TRBJ2-4,TGTGCCAGTAGGCCTTCCCTGGACACGAAAAACATTCAGTACTTC,CASRPSLDTKNIQYF
NA,TRBD1,TRBV27,TRBJ1-5,TGTGCCAGCTCCCGCGGGACAGGGGGCGGTCAGCCCCAGCATTTT,CASSRGTGGGQPQHF
NA,TRBD2,TRBV19,TRBJ2-5,TGTGCCAGTAGTTTGGGACTAGCGGGAGGATTAGCGGGAGAGACCCAGTACTTC,CASSLGLAGGLAGETQYF
NA,TRBD1,TRBV14,TRBJ2-1,TGTGCCAGCAGCATGGGACAGACTGCCTACAATGAGCAGTTCTTC,CASSMGQTAYNEQFF
NA,TRBD2,TRBV9,TRBJ2-2,TGTGCCAGCAGCGGACTAGCGGGAGGTAGGGGGGAGCTGTTTTTT,CASSGLAGGRGELFF
NA,NA,TRBV4-1,TRBJ2-1,TGCGCCAGCAGCCTCTTCCGGGATGTAGAGGACAATGAGCAGTTCTTC,CASSLFRDVEDNEQFF
NA,NA,TRBV29-1,TRBJ1-3,TGCAGCGTTGAAGTGGGAGCCCGGGATGGCGCCATATATTTT,CSVEVGARDGAIYF
NA,NA,TRBV7-9,TRBJ2-1,TGTTCCAGCGTACACGGTGGAGGCATTGGTGAGCAGTTCTTC,CSSVHGGGIGEQFF
few,NA,TRBV4-3,TRBJ1-2,TGCGCCAGCAGCCAAGGAACGACAGAAGCCTATGGCTACACCTTC,CASSQGTTEAYGYTF
once,NA,TRBV2,TRBJ1-5,TGTGCCAGCAGTCGTGAGAATAGCAATCAGCCCCAGCATTTT,CASSRENSNQPQHF
NA,TRBD2,TRBV7-2,TRBJ2-5,TGTGCCAGCAGCTTAAGGGGGAGCGGGGGGGCCGGGGAGACCCAGTACTTC,CASSLRGSGGAGETQYF
NA,TRBD2,TRBV5-1,TRBJ2-1,TGCGCCAGCATCAGACTAGCGGGAGGGCCAGATGAGCAGTTCTTC,CASIRLAGGPDEQFF
NA,NA,TRBV28,TRBJ1-2,TGTGCCAGCAGTTCAGGGGTCTATGGCTACACCTTC,CASSSGVYGYTF
NA,NA,TRBV6-5,TRBJ2-7,TGTGCCACCACCACAGGGAACTACGAGCAGTACTTC,CATTTGNYEQYF
few,TRBD1,TRBV7-9,TRBJ1-4,TGTGCCAGCAGCTCCGGGACAGCTATTAATGAAAAACTGTTTTTT,CASSSGTAINEKLFF
NA,NA,TRBV7-2,TRBJ1-3,TGTGCCAGCAGCTTTTCGGGAGGAAACACCATATATTTT,CASSFSGGNTIYF
NA,TRBD1,TRBV11-2,TRBJ1-1,TGTGCCAGCAGCGATTCAACAGGGGCGAACACTGAAGCTTTCTTT,CASSDSTGANTEAFF
NA,NA,TRBV9,TRBJ1-1,TGTGCCAGCAGCTTTGACAGTATGAACACTGAAGCTTTCTTT,CASSFDSMNTEAFF
few,NA,TRBV21-1,TRBJ2-7,TGTGCCAGCAGCAAAGTCCTCGGCGAGCAGTACTTC,CASSKVLGEQYF
NA,NA,TRBV10-3,TRBJ1-2,TGTGCCATCAGTGCTAGCAACGGCTACACCTTC,CAISASNGYTF
NA,NA,TRBV27,TRBJ2-7,TGTGCCAGCAGTTTATCAAGGGGGACCTACGAGCAGTACTTC,CASSLSRGTYEQYF
NA,TRBD1,TRBV10-3,TRBJ1-3,TGTGCCATCAGGAGGGACAGCTCTGGAAACACCATATATTTT,CAIRRDSSGNTIYF
NA,NA,TRBV4-1,TRBJ1-2,TGCGCCAGCAGCCAAGAGAACAGTAACTATGGCTACACCTTC,CASSQENSNYGYTF
NA,TRBD2,TRBV2,TRBJ2-7,TGTGCCAGCAGTGAAGAGTGGCTAGCGGGGCCCTACGAGCAGTACTTC,CASSEEWLAGPYEQYF
NA,NA,TRBV9,TRBJ1-1,NA,CASSVGGGTGPFF
NA,TRBD2,TRBV30,TRBJ2-3,TGTGCCTGGAGTGCCTGGGGGCTAGCGGGGGGCATCACAGATACGCAGTATTTT,CAWSAWGLAGGITDTQYF
NA,NA,TRBV7-6,TRBJ1-3,TGTGCCAGCAGCGATGACATGTCCTCTGGAAACACCATATATTTT,CASSDDMSSGNTIYF
few,NA,TRBV11-2,TRBJ2-1,TGTGCCAGCAGCTGGAGGGGGGACAGCTCCTACAATGAGCAGTTCTTC,CASSWRGDSSYNEQFF
NA,TRBD2,TRBV18,TRBJ2-7,TGTGCCAGCTCGTCCGGGGGGGCCTACGAGCAGTACTTC,CASSSGGAYEQYF
NA,NA,TRBV7-9,TRBJ1-5,TGTGCCAGCAGCTTAGCGGGGGTGGGAGGAAACAATCAGCCCCAGCATTTT,CASSLAGVGGNNQPQHF
NA,TRBD1,TRBV7-9,TRBJ2-7,TGTGCCAGCAGCTCGGCCGGGACAGGGGTCCACGAGCAGTACTTC,CASSSAGTGVHEQYF
NA,NA,TRBV28,TRBJ2-7,TGTGCCATAGAAACAGGGAGTGCAAAGCAGTACTTC,CAIETGSAKQYF
NA,NA,TRBV14,TRBJ1-2,TGTGCCAGCAGCCAAGATCCCGGGATTCAAAGGAATGGCTACACCTTC,CASSQDPGIQRNGYTF
NA,NA,TRBV10-3,TRBJ1-1,TGTGCCATCAGTGAGTCTGGAGGCGACGTCACTGAAGCTTTCTTT,CAISESGGDVTEAFF
NA,TRBD1,TRBV13,TRBJ1-3,TGTGCCAGCAGCACGGACAGGGGGGGCTCTGGAAACACCATATATTTT,CASSTDRGGSGNTIYF
NA,NA,TRBV6-5,TRBJ2-3,TGTGCCAGCAGTTACTCGGGCGCCCATACGCAGTATTTT,CASSYSGAHTQYF
few,TRBD1,TRBV7-3,TRBJ1-1,TGTGCCAGCAGCTTAGGGACAGGGGGTGAAGCTTTCTTT,CASSLGTGGEAFF
NA,TRBD1,TRBV27,TRBJ1-1,TGTGCCAGCAGGATCAGGGGGCTGGAGATTATGAACACTGAAGCTTTCTTT,CASRIRGLEIMNTEAFF
NA,NA,TRBV14,TRBJ1-1,TGTGCCAGCAGCCATTATGAGGGTGAAGCTTTCTTT,CASSHYEGEAFF
once,NA,TRBV30,TRBJ1-5,TGTGCCTGGAGCCTGAACAGGAGAGGACAGCCCCAGCATTTT,CAWSLNRRGQPQHF
once,NA,TRBV5-1,TRBJ1-5,TGCGCCAGCAGCTTGAGCAGGGGTCAGCCCCAGCATTTT,CASSLSRGQPQHF